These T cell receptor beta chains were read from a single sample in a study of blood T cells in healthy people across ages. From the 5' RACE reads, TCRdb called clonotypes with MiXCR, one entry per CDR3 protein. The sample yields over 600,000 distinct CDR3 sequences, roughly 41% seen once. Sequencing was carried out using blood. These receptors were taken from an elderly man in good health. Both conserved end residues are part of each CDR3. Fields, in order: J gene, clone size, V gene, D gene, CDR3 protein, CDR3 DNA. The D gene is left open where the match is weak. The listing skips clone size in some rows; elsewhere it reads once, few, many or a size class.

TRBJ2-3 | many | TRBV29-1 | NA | CSVAGAADTQYF | TGCAGCGTTGCGGGAGCGGCAGATACGCAGTATTTT
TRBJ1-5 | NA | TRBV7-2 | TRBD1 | CASSLDRGNSQPQHF | TGTGCCAGCAGCCTAGACAGGGGTAATAGCCAGCCCCAGCATTTT
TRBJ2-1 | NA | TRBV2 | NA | CASSEQTGNEQFF | TGTGCCAGCAGTGAACAGACCGGTAATGAGCAGTTCTTC
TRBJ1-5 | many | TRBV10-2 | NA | CASSDWNQPQHF | TGCGCCAGCAGTGATTGGAATCAGCCCCAGCATTTT
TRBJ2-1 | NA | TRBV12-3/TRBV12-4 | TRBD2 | CASSFKGGGYNEQFF | TGTGCCAGCAGTTTCAAGGGCGGGGGTTACAATGAGCAGTTCTTC
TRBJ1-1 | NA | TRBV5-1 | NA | CASSLQLGDNTEAFF | TGCGCCAGCAGCTTACAACTGGGGGATAACACTGAAGCTTTCTTT
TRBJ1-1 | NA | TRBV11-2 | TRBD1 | CASSLDRGSNTEAFF | TGTGCCAGCAGCTTAGACAGGGGGTCAAACACTGAAGCTTTCTTT
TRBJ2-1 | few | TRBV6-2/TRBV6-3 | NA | CASSYQEYNEQFF | TGTGCCAGCAGTTACCAAGAGTACAATGAGCAGTTCTTC
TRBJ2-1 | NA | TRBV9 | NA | CASSVAEAYNEQFF | TGTGCCAGCAGCGTAGCTGAAGCCTACAATGAGCAGTTCTTC
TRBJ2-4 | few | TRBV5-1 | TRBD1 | CASSTGQALAKNIQYF | TGCGCCAGCAGCACAGGACAGGCTCTAGCCAAAAACATTCAGTACTTC
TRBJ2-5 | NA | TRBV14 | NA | CASSPLDGRGETQYF | TGTGCCAGCAGCCCACTAGACGGACGGGGGGAGACCCAGTACTTC
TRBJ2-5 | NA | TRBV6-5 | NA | CASSYGGHIKETQYF | TGTGCCAGCAGTTACGGGGGACACATTAAAGAGACCCAGTACTTC
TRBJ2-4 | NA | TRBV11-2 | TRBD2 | CASSSRTSGASEYF | TGTGCCAGCAGCTCACGGACTAGCGGGGCCTCTGAGTACTTC
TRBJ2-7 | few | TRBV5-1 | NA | CASSLIQGYEQYF | TGCGCCAGCAGCTTGATCCAGGGATACGAGCAGTACTTC
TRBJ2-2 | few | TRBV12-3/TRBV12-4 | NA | CASSLVLGTGELFF | TGTGCCAGCAGTTTAGTGTTGGGGACCGGGGAGCTGTTTTTT
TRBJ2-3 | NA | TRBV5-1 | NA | CASREFISTDTQYF | TGCGCCAGCAGGGAGTTTATTAGCACAGATACGCAGTATTTT
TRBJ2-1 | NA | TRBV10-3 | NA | CAISAEGDIETQFF | TGTGCCATCAGCGCGGAAGGGGACATAGAGACCCAGTTCTTC
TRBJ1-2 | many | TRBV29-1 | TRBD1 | CSVARTGGYGYTF | TGCAGCGTTGCTCGGACAGGGGGCTATGGCTACACCTTC
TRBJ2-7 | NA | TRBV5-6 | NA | CASSVVGETYEQYF | TGTGCCAGCAGCGTCGTCGGGGAAACCTACGAGCAGTACTTC
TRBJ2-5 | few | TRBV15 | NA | CATSRDLRGVGETQYF | TGTGCCACCAGCAGAGATCTTAGGGGGGTAGGAGAGACCCAGTACTTC
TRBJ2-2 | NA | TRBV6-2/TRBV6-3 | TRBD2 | CASSRLGTSWSGELFF | TGTGCCAGCAGCCGTTTAGGGACTAGCTGGAGCGGGGAGCTGTTTTTT
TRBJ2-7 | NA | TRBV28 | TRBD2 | CASSSQVAGMRDEQYF | TGTGCCAGCAGTTCTCAGGTAGCGGGGATGAGGGATGAGCAGTACTTC
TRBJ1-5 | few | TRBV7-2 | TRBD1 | CASSLAGQGQPQHF | TGTGCCAGCAGCTTAGCGGGACAGGGTCAGCCCCAGCATTTT
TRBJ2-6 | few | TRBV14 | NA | CASRSGQVPGANVLTF | TGTGCCAGCAGATCCGGGCAGGTCCCTGGGGCCAACGTCCTGACTTTC
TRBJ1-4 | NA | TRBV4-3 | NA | CASSQERPWQRNEKLFF | TGCGCCAGCAGCCAAGAGCGCCCGTGGCAGCGCAATGAAAAACTGTTTTTT
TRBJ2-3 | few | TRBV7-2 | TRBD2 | CASSLEGGTSGRTDTQYF | TGTGCCAGCAGCTTAGAGGGGGGAACTAGCGGGAGGACAGATACGCAGTATTTT
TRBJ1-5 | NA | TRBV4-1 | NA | CASSQDRQDYQPQHF | TGCGCCAGCAGCCAAGATCGGCAGGATTATCAGCCCCAGCATTTT
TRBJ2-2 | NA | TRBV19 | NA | CASRASGTANTGELFF | TGTGCCAGTAGGGCCTCAGGAACCGCGAACACCGGGGAGCTGTTTTTT
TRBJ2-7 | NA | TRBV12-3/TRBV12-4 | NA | CASRGGAGTLFSEQYF | TGTGCCAGCAGGGGGGGGGCCGGGACTCTATTTAGCGAGCAGTACTTC
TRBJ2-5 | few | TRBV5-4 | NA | CASSLEGGAQFATQYF | TGTGCCAGCAGCTTGGAAGGCGGAGCCCAGTTTGCGACCCAGTACTTC
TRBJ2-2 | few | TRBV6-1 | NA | CASLLGMRNTGELFF | TGTGCCAGTTTACTAGGGATGAGGAACACCGGGGAGCTGTTTTTT
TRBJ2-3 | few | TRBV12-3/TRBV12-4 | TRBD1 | CASSRTGGSSDTQYF | TGTGCCAGCAGCCGAACAGGGGGCTCCTCAGATACGCAGTATTTT
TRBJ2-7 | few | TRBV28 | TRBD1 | CASSPWDRGRDEQYF | TGTGCCAGCAGTCCCTGGGACAGGGGCAGGGACGAGCAGTACTTC
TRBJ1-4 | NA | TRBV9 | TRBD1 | CASNRQGNEKLFF | TGTGCCAGCAACCGACAGGGAAACGAAAAACTGTTTTTT
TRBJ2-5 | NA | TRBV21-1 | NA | CASSLSRGEETQYF | TGTGCCAGCAGTTTGTCCAGGGGGGAAGAGACCCAGTACTTC
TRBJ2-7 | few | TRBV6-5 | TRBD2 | CASRAPGLSEQYF | TGTGCCAGCAGGGCCCCGGGACTAAGCGAGCAGTACTTC
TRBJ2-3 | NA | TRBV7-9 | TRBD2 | CASSLTSGRAGDTADTQYF | TGTGCCAGCAGCTTGACTAGCGGGAGGGCCGGAGACACAGCCGATACGCAGTATTTT
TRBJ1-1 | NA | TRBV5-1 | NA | CASSLLGAGQRFTEAFF | TGCGCCAGCAGCCTCCTGGGGGCTGGACAGAGATTCACTGAAGCTTTCTTT